Sequencing of this T cell receptor (beta chain) was carried out in a study of blood T cell repertoires in COVID-19. For the study at large: Italy, Spain and the United States were the sources of the convalescent and acute COVID-19 samples. From T cells, B-cell-depleted T cells, or PBMCs came the material, which was cDNA or gDNA.

CDR3 length: 13 amino acids. From germline, CDR1 is MDHEN and CDR2 SYDVKM. Trimming took 7 bases from V and 10 from J, leaving 17 bases between them. Original processing notes: Reference gene primer amplification gave nucleated cell count estimates. Assay used: immunoSEQ multiplex PCR; TCRdb lists only in-frame clones, some missing. V, J and clone size were drawn from that table, and D and trimming were deduced from the DNA. In the table there are more than 95,000 clones, more than 70% of which are singletons. Those enrolled in Seattle joined during active infection and were followed longitudinally afterward.

The gene calls are TRBV28 and TRBJ2-1; maybe TRBD1 (6 bases). The sequencing sample was made of peripheral blood. This TCR derives from a woman of 80 years or more with COVID-19, enrolled during active disease. The CDR3 DNA sequence: TGTGCCAGCACCCTTAATGGGGGCCTAGAGCAGTTCTTC. It encodes CASTLNGGLEQFF.